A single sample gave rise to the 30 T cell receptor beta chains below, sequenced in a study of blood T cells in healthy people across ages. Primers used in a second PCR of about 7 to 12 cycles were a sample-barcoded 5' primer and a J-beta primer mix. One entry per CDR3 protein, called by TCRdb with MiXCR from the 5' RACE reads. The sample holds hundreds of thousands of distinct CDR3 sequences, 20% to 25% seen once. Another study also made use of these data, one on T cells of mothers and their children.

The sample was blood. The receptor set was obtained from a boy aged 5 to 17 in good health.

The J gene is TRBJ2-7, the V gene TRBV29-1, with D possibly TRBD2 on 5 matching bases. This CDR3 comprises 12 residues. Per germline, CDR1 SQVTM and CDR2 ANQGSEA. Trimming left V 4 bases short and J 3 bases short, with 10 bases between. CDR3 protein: CSVVAAGYEQYF. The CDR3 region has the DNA TGCAGCGTTGTGGCTGCGGGCTACGAGCAGTACTTC.

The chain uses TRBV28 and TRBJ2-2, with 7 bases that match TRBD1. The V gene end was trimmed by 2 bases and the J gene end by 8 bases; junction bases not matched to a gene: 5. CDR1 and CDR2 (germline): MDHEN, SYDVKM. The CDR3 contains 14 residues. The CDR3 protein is CASSLRGRLGELFF. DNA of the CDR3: TGTGCCAGCAGTTTAAGGGGGCGGTTGGGGGAGCTGTTTTTT.

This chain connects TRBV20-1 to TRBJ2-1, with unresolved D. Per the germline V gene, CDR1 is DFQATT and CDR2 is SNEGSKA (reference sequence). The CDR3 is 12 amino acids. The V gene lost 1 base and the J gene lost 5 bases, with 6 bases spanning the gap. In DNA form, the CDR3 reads TGCAGTGCTAGAGTCCCCGACAATGAGCAGTTCTTC. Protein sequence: CSARVPDNEQFF.

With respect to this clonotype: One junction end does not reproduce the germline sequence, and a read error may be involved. Here the CDR3 DNA reads TGCGCCAGCTCACCACCGTGGGACACCTACGAGCAGTACTTC. It encodes CASSPPWDTYEQYF. V and J are TRBV18 and TRBJ2-7, with D maybe TRBD1 (6 bases). CDR1 KGHSH and CDR2 LQKENI come from the germline V gene. The CDR3 is 14 amino acids.

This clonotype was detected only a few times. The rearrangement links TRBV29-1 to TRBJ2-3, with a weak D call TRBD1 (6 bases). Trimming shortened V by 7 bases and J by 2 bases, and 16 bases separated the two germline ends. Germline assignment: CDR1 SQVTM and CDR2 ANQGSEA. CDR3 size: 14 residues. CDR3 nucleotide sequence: TGCAGCGCCTCGGGACACGGCCACACAGATACGCAGTATTTT. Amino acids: CSASGHGHTDTQYF.

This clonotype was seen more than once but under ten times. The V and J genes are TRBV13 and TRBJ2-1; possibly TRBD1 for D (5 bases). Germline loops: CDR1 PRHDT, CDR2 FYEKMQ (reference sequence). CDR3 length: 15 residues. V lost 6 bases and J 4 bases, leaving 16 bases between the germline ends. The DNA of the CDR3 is TGTGCCAGCAGTTTCCAGACAGCCTCTTACAATGAGCAGTTCTTC. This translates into CASSFQTASYNEQFF.

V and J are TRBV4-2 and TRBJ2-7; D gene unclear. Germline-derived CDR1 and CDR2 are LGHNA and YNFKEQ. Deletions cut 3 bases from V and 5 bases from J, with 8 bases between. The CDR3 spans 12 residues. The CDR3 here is CASSHYKDEQYF. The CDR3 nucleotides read TGTGCCAGCAGCCACTACAAAGACGAGCAGTACTTC.

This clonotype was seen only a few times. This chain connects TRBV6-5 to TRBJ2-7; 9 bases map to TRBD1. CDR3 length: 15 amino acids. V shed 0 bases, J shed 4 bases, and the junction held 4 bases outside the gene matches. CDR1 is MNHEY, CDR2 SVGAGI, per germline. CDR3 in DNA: TGTGCCAGCAGTTACTCGGGACAGGGAGGTTACGAGCAGTACTTC. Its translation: CASSYSGQGGYEQYF.

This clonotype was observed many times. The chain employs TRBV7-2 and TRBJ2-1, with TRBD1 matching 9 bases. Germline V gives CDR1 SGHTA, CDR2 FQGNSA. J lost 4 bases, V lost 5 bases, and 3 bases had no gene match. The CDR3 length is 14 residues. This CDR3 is CASSTGQGYNEQFF. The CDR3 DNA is TGTGCCAGCAGCACGGGACAGGGTTACAATGAGCAGTTCTTC.

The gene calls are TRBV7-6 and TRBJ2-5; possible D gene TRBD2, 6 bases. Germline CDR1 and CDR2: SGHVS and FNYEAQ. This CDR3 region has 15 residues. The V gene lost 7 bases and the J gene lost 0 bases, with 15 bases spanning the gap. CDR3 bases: TGTGCCAGCACCCCCGTTAGCGGAGACCAAGAGACCCAGTACTTC. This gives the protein CASTPVSGDQETQYF.

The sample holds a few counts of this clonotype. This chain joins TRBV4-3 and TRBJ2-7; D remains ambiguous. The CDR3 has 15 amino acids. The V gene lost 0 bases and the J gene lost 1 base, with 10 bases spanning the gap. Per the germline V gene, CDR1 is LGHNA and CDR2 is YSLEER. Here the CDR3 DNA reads TGCGCCAGCAGCCAAGATCTATCAAATTCCTACGAGCAGTACTTC. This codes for CASSQDLSNSYEQYF.

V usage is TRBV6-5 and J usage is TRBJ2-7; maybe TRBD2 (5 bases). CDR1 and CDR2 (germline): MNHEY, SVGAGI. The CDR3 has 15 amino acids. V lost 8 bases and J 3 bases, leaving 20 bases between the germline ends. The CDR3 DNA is TGTGCCAGCTCCCCGAGGACCACTAGGTACTACGAGCAGTACTTC. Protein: CASSPRTTRYYEQYF.

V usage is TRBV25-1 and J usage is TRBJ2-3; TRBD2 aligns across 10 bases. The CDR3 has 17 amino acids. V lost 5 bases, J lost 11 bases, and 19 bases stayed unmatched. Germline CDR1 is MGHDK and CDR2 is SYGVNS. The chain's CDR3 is CASSPPGASGGRVGQYF. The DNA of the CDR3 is TGTGCCAGCAGTCCCCCTGGGGCTAGCGGGGGACGTGTTGGGCAGTATTTT.

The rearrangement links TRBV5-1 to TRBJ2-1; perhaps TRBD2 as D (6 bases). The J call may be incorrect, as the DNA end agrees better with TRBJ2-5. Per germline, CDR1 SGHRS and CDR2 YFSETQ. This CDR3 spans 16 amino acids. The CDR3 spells CASSPGLLLVVEAQYF. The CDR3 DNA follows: TGCGCCAGCAGCCCCGGACTACTTTTGGTGGTGGAAGCCCAGTACTTC.

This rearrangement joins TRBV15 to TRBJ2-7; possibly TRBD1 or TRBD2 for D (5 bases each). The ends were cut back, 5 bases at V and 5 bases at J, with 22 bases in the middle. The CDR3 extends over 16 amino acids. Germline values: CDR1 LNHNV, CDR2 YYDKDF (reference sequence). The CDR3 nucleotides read TGTGCCACCAGCCCAGGTACGGGGTGGCAGGGCAACGAGCAGTACTTC. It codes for CATSPGTGWQGNEQYF.

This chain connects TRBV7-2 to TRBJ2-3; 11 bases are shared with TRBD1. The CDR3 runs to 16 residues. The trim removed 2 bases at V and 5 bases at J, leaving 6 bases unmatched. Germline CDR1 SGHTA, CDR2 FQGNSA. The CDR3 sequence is CASSLNGQGARDTQYF. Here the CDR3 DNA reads TGTGCCAGCAGCTTAAATGGACAGGGGGCAAGAGATACGCAGTATTTT. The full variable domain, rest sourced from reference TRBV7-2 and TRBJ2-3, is GAGVSQSPSNKVTEKGKDVELRCDPISGHTALYWYRQSLGQGLEFLIYFQGNSAPDKSGLPSDRFSAERTGGSVSTLTIQRTQQEDSAVYLCASSLNGQGARDTQYFGPGTRLTVL.

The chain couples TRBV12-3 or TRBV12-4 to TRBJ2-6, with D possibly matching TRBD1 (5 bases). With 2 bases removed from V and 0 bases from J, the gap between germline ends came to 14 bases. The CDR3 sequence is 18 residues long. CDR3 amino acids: CASSLKQDLSSGANVLTF. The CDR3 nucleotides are TGTGCCAGCAGTTTAAAACAGGATCTATCCTCTGGGGCCAACGTCCTGACTTTC.

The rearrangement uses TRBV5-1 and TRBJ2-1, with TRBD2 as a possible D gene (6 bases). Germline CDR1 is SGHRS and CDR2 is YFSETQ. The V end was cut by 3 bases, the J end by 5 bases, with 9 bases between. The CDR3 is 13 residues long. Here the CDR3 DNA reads TGCGCCAGCAGCTCGCGGGGTGACAATGAGCAGTTCTTC. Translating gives CASSSRGDNEQFF. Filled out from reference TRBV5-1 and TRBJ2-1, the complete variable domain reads KAGVTQTPRYLIKTRGQQVTLSCSPISGHRSVSWYQQTPGQGLQFLFEYFSETQRNKGNFPGRFSGRQFSNSRSEMNVSTLELGDSALYLCASSSRGDNEQFFGPGTRLTVL.

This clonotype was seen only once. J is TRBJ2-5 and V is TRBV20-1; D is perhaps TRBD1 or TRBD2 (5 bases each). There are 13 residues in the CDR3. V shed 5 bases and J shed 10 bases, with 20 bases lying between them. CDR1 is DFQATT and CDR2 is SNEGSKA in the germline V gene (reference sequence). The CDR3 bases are TGCAGTGCTCGAGGGGTCGGGTCCCTCCGCCAGTACTTC. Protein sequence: CSARGVGSLRQYF.

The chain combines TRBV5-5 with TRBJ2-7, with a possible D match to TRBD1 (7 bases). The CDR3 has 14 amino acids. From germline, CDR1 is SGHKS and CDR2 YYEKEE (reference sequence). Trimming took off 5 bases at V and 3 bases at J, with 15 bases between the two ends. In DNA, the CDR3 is TGTGCCAGCAGACCTCAGGGGGGACTCTACGAGCAGTACTTC. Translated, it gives CASRPQGGLYEQYF. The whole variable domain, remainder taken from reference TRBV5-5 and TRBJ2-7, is DAGVTQSPTHLIKTRGQQVTLRCSPISGHKSVSWYQQVLGQGPQFIFQYYEKEERGRGNFPDRFSARQFPNYSSELNVNALLLGDSALYLCASRPQGGLYEQYFGPGTRLTVT.

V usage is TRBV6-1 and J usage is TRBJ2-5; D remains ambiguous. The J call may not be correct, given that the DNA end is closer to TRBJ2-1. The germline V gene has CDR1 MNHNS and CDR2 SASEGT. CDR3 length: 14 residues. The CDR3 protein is CASSGPPRWNEQFF. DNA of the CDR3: TGTGCCAGCAGCGGACCGCCCAGGTGGAATGAGCAGTTCTTC.

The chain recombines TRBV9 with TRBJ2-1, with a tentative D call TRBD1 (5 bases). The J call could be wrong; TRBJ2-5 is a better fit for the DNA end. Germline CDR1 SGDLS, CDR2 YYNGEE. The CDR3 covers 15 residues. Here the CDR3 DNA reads TGTGCCAGCAGCGTAGTTGCAGGGTTCACAGAGACCCAGTACTTC. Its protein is CASSVVAGFTETQYF.

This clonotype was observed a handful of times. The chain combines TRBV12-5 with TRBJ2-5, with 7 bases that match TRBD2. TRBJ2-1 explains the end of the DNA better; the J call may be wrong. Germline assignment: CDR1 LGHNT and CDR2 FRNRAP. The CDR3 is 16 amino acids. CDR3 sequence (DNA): TGTGCTAGTGGTTTGCGCCTGGGCGGGAGAGGCGATGAGCAGTTCTTC. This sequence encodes CASGLRLGGRGDEQFF.

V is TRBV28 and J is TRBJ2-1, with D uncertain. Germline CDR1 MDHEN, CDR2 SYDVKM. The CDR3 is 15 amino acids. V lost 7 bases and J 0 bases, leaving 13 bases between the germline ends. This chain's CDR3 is CASNHGSSSYNEQFF. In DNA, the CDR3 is TGTGCCAGCAACCACGGTAGTAGCTCCTACAATGAGCAGTTCTTC.

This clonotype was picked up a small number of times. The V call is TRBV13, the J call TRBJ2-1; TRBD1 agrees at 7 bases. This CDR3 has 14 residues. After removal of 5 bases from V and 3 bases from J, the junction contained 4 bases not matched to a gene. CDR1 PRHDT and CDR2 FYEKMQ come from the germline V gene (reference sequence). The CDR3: CASSPGQLYNEQFF. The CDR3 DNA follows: TGTGCCAGCAGCCCGGGACAGCTCTACAATGAGCAGTTCTTC.

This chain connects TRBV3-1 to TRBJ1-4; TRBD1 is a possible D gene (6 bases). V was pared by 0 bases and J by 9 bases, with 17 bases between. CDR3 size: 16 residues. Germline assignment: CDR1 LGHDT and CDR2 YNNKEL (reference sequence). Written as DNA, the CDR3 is TGTGCCAGCAGCCAAGAGACAGGAAATTTGGGGAAAAAACTGTTTTTT. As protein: CASSQETGNLGKKLFF.

CDR3 bases: TGTGCCAGCAGCTTGGGGGCCGCAGGGGATACCTACAATGAGCAGTTCTTC. It yields the protein CASSLGAAGDTYNEQFF. The J gene is TRBJ2-1, the V gene TRBV5-5; D is perhaps TRBD1 (6 bases). V was shortened by 0 bases and J by 2 bases, with 15 bases between the two germline ends. Germline assignment: CDR1 SGHKS and CDR2 YYEKEE (reference sequence). CDR3 length: 17 residues.

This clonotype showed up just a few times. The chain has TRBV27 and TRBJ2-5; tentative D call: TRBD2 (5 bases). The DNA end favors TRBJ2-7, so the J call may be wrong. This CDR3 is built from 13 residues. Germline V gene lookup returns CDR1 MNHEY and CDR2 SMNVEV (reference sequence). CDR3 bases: TGTGCCAGCAGTCTTCAGAGGGCCTACGAGCAGTACTTC. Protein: CASSLQRAYEQYF.

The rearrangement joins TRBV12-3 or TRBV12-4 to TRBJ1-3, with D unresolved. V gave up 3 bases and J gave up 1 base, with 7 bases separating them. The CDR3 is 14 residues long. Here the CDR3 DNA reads TGTGCCAGCAGTTTTGGCCGGTCTGGAAACACCATATATTTT. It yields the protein CASSFGRSGNTIYF.

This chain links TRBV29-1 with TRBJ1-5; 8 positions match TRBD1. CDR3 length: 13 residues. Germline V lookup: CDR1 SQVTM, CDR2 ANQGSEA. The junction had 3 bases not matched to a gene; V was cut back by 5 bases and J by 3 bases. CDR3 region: CSVLDRDNQPQHF. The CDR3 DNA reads TGCAGCGTTTTGGACAGGGACAATCAGCCCCAGCATTTT.